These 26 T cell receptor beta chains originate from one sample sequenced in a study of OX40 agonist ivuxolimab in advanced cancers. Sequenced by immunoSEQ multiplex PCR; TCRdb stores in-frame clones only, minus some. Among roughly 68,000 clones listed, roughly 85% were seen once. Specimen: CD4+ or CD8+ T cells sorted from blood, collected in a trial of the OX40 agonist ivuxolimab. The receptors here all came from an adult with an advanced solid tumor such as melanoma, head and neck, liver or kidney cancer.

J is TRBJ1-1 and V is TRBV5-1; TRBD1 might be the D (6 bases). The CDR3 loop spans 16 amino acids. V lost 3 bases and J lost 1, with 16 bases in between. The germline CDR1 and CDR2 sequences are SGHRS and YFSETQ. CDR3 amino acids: CASSSAGAGENTEAFF. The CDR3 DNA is TGCGCCAGCAGCTCCGCCGGGGCAGGGGAGAACACTGAAGCTTTCTTT.

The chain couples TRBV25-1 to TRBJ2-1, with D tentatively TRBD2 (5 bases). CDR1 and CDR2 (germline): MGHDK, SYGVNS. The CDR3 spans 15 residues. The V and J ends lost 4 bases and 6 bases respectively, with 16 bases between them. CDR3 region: CASSASDFGGNEQFF. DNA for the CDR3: TGTGCCAGCAGTGCCTCGGACTTCGGAGGCAATGAGCAGTTCTTC.

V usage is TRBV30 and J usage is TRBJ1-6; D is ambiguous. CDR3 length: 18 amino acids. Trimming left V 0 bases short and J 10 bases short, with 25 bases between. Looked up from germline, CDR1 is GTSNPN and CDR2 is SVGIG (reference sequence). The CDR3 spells CAWSVPGPGSLVRSPLHF. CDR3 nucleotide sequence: TGTGCCTGGAGTGTTCCCGGACCTGGCTCTTTGGTACGATCACCCCTCCACTTT.

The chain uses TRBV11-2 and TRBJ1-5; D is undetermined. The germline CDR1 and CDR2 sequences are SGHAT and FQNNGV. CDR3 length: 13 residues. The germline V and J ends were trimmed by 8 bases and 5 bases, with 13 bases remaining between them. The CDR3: CASGLNGDQPQHF. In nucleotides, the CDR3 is TGTGCCAGCGGTCTGAATGGCGATCAGCCCCAGCATTTT. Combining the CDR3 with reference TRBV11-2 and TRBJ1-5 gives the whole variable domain EAGVAQSPRYKIIEKRQSVAFWCNPISGHATLYWYQQILGQGPKLLIQFQNNGVVDDSQLPKDRFSAERLKGVDSTLKIQPAKLEDSAVYLCASGLNGDQPQHFGDGTRLSIL.

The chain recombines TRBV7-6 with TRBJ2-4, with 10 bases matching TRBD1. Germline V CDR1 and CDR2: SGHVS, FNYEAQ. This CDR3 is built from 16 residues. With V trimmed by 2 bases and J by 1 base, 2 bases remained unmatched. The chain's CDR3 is CASSLWGQGAKNIQYF. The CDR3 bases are TGTGCCAGCAGCTTATGGGGACAGGGGGCCAAAAACATTCAGTACTTC. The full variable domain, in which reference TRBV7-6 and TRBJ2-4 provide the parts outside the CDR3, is GAGVSQSPRYKVTKRGQDVALRCDPISGHVSLYWYRQALGQGPEFLTYFNYEAQQDKSGLPNDRFSAERPEGSISTLTIQRTEQRDSAMYRCASSLWGQGAKNIQYFGAGTRLSVL.

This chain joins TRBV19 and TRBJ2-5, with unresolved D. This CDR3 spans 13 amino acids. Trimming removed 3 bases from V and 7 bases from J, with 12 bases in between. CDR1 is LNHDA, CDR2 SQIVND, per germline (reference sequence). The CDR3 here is CASSMVGRGTQYF. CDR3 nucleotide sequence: TGTGCCAGTAGTATGGTAGGGCGAGGGACCCAGTACTTC.

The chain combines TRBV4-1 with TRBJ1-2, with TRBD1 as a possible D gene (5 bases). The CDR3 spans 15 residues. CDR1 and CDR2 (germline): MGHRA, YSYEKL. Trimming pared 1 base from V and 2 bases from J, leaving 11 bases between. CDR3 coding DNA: TGCGCCAGCAGCCAAGCGGGGGATTTGAACTATGGCTACACCTTC. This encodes CASSQAGDLNYGYTF.

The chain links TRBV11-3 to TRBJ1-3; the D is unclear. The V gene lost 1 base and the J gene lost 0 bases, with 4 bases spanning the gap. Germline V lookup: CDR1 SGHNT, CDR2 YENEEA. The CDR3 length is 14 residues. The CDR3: CASSLVRSGNTIYF. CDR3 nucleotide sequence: TGTGCCAGCAGCTTAGTGCGCTCTGGAAACACCATATATTTT.

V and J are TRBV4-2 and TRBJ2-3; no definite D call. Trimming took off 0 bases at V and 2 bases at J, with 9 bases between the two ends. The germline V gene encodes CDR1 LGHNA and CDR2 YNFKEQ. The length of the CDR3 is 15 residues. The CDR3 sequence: CASSQEVVDTDTQYF. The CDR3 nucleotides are TGTGCCAGCAGCCAAGAAGTAGTCGACACAGATACGCAGTATTTT.

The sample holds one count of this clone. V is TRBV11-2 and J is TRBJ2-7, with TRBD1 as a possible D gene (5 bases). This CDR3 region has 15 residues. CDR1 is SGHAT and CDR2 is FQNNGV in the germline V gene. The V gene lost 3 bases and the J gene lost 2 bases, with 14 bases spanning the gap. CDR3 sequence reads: CASSFDGHLTYEQYF. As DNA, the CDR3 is TGTGCCAGCAGCTTTGATGGACACCTTACCTACGAGCAGTACTTC.

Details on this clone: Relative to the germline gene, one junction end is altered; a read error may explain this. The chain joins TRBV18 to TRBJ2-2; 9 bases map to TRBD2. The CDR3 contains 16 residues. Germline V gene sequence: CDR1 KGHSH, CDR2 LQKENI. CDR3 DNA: TGTGCCAGCTCCCCACTAGCGGGCGATAACACCGGGGAGCTGTTTTTT. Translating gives CASSPLAGDNTGELFF.

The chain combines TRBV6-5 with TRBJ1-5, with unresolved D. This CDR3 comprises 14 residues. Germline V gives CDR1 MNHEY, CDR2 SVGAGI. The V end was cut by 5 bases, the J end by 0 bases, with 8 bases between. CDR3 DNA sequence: TGTGCCAGCAGTGCCGGGTATAGCAATCAGCCCCAGCATTTT. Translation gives CASSAGYSNQPQHF.

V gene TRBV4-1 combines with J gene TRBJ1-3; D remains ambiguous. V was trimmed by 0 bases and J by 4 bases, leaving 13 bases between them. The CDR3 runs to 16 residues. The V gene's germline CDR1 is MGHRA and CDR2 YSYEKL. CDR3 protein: CASSQDDWVGGNTIYF. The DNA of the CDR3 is TGCGCCAGCAGCCAAGATGACTGGGTGGGCGGAAACACCATATATTTT.

This CDR3 is CASSLEGQRLDEQFF. The CDR3 region has the DNA TGCGCCAGCAGCTTGGAAGGACAGCGCTTGGATGAGCAGTTCTTC. The V and J genes are TRBV5-1 and TRBJ2-1; weak D call: TRBD1 (6 bases). V was clipped by 0 bases and J by 8 bases, with 15 bases between them. Germline V gene data show CDR1 as SGHRS and CDR2 as YFSETQ. CDR3 length equals 15 residues. The full variable domain, with the rest looked up from reference TRBV5-1 and TRBJ2-1, is KAGVTQTPRYLIKTRGQQVTLSCSPISGHRSVSWYQQTPGQGLQFLFEYFSETQRNKGNFPGRFSGRQFSNSRSEMNVSTLELGDSALYLCASSLEGQRLDEQFFGPGTRLTVL.

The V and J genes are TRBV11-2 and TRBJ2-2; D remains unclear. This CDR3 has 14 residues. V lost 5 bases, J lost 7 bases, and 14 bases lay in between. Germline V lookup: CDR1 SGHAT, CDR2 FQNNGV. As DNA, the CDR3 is TGTGCCAGCAGCCCCCAGGTATTTGACGGGGAGCTGTTTTTT. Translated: CASSPQVFDGELFF.

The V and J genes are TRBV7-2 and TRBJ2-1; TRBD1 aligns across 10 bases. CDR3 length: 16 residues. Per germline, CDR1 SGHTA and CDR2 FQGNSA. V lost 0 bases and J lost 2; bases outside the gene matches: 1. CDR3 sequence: CASSLAGTGAYNEQFF. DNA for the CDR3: TGTGCCAGCAGCTTAGCCGGGACAGGGGCCTACAATGAGCAGTTCTTC.

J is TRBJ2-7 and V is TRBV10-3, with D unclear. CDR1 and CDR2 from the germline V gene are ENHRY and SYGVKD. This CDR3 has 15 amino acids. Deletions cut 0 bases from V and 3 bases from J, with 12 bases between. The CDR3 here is CAISESRSPGYEQYF. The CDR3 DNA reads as TGTGCCATCAGTGAGTCGAGAAGCCCAGGCTACGAGCAGTACTTC.

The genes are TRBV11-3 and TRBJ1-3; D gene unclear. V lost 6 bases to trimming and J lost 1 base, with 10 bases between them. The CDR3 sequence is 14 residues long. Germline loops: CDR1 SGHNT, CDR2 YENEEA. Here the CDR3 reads CASRLSDSGNTIYF. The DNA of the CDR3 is TGTGCCAGCAGACTGAGTGATTCTGGAAACACCATATATTTT.

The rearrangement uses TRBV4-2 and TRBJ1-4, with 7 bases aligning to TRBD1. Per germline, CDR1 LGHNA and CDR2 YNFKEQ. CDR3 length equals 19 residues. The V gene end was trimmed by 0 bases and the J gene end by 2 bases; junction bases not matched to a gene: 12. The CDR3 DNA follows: TGTGCCAGCAGCCAAGATGAGGGGGCCCTGACCTCCACTAATGAAAAACTGTTTTTT. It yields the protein CASSQDEGALTSTNEKLFF.

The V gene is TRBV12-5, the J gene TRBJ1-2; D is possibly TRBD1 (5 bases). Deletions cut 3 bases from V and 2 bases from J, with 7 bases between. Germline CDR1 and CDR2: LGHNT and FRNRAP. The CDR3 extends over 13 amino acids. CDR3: CASGFSGNYGYTF. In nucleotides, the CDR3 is TGTGCTAGTGGTTTTTCAGGGAACTATGGCTACACCTTC.

The chain's CDR3 is CASSRSGGTGGTDTQYF. The CDR3 DNA sequence: TGTGCCAGCAGCCGTAGCGGGGGGACGGGTGGCACAGATACGCAGTATTTT. The chain uses TRBV7-3 and TRBJ2-3; 10 nucleotides agree with TRBD2. CDR3 length: 17 amino acids. Trimming took 5 bases from V and 1 from J; bases not matched to a gene: 9. CDR1 SGHTA and CDR2 FQGTGA come from the germline V gene.

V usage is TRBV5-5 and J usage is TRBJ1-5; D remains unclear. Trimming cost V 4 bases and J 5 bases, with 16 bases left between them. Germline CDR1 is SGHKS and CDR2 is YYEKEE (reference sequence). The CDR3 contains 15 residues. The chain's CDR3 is CASSLSQWTDQPQHF. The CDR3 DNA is TGTGCCAGCAGCCTCTCACAGTGGACCGATCAGCCCCAGCATTTT.

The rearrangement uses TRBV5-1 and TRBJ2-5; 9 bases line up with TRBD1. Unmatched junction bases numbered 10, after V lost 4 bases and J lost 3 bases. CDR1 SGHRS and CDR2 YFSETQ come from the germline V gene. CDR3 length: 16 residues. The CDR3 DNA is TGCGCCAGCAGCCACTCCGGACAGGGGATTGAAGAGACCCAGTACTTC. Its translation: CASSHSGQGIEETQYF.

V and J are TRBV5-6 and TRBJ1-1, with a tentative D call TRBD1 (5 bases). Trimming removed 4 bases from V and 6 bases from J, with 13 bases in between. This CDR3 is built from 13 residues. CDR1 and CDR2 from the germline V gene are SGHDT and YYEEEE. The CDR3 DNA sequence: TGTGCCAGCAGCCCGACAGTAAACGCTGAAGCTTTCTTT. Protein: CASSPTVNAEAFF.

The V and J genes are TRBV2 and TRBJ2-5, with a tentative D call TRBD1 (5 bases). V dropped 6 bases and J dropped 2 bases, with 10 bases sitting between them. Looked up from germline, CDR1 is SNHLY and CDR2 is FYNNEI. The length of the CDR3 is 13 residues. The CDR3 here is CASRQELQETQYF. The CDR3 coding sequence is TGTGCCAGCAGACAGGAACTTCAAGAGACCCAGTACTTC.

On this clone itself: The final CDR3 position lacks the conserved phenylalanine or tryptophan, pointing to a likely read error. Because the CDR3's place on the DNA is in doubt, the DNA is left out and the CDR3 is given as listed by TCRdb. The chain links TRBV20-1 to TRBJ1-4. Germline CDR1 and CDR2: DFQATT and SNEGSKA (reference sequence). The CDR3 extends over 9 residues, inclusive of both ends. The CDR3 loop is CSTPGLSGG.